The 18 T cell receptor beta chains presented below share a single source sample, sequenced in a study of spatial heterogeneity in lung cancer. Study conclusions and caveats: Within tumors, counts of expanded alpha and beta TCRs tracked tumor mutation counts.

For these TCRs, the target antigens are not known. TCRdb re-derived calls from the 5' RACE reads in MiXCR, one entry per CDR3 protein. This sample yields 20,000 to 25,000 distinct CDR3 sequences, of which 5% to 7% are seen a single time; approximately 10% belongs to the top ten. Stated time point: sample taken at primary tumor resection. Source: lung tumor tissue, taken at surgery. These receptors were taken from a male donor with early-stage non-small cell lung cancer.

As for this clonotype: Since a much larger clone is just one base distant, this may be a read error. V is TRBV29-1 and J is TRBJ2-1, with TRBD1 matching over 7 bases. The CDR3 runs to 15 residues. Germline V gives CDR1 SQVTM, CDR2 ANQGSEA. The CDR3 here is CSARTDRDPYYEQFF. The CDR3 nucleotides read TGCAGCGCCCGTACCGACAGGGACCCCTACTATGAGCAGTTCTTC.

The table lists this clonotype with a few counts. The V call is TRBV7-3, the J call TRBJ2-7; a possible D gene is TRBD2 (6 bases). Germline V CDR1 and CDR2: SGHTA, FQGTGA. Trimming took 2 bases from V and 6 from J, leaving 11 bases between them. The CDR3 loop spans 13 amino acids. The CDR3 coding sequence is TGTGCCAGCAGCTTAGGGGCGGGACGCGAGCAGTACTTC. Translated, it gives CASSLGAGREQYF.

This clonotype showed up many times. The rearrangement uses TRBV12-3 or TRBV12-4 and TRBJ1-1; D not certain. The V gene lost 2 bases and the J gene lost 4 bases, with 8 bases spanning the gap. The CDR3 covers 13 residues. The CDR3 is CASSLKESTEAFF. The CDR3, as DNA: TGTGCCAGCAGTTTAAAGGAGAGCACTGAAGCTTTCTTT.

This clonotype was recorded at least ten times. The CDR3 sequence: CASSTPWGEQFF. CDR3 DNA sequence: TGTGCCAGTAGTACCCCGTGGGGTGAGCAGTTCTTC. The chain combines TRBV19 with TRBJ2-1; D is ambiguous. CDR1 is LNHDA and CDR2 is SQIVND in the germline V gene (reference sequence). The CDR3 has 12 amino acids. Trimming left V 4 bases short and J 9 bases short, with 10 bases between.

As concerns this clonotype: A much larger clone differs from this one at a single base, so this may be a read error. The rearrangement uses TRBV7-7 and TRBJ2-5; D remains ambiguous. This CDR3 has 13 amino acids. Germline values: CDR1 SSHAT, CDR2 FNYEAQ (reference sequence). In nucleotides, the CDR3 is TGTGCCAGCTGCTTACGACTCCAAGAGACCCAGTACTTC. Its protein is CASCLRLQETQYF.

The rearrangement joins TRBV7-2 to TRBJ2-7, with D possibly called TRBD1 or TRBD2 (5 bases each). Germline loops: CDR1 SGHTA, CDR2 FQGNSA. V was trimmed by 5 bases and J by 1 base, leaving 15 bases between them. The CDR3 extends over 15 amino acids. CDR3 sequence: CASSAAGTVSYEQYF. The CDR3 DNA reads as TGTGCCAGCAGCGCAGCCGGGACCGTATCCTACGAGCAGTACTTC.

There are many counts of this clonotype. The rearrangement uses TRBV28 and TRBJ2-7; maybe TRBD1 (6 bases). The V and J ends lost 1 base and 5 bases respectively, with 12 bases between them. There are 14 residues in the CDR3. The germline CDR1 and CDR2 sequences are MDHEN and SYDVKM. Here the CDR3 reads CASSLYQGRDEQYF. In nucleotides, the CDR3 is TGTGCCAGCAGTTTATACCAGGGGCGGGACGAGCAGTACTTC. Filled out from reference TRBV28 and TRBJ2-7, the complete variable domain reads DVKVTQSSRYLVKRTGEKVFLECVQDMDHENMFWYRQDPGLGLRLIYFSYDVKMKEKGDIPEGYSVSREKKERFSLILESASTNQTSMYLCASSLYQGRDEQYFGPGTRLTVT.

CDR3 DNA sequence: TGTGCCAGCTCACGCACCTCCGGGACTAGCGGGAGCGGGGGCCGGCATGAGCAGTTCTTC. Protein sequence: CASSRTSGTSGSGGRHEQFF. V usage is TRBV18 and J usage is TRBJ2-1; TRBD2 agrees at 14 bases. The CDR3 extends over 20 amino acids. The V segment lost 4 bases and the J segment 8 bases; nucleotides outside the gene matches: 19. Germline CDR1 KGHSH, CDR2 LQKENI.

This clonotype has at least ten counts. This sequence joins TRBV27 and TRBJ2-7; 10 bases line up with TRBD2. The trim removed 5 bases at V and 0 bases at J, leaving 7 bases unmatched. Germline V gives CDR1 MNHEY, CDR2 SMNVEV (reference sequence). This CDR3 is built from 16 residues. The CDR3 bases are TGTGCCAGCAGTCCTTTTAGCGGGAGGACCTCCTACGAGCAGTACTTC. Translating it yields CASSPFSGRTSYEQYF.

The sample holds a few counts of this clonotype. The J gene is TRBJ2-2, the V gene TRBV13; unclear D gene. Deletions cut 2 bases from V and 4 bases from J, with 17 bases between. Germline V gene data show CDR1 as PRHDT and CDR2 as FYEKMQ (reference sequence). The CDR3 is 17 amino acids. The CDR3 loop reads CASSLYLTPFLTGELFF. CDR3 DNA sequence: TGTGCCAGCAGCTTATACTTGACTCCCTTCCTCACCGGGGAGCTGTTTTTT.

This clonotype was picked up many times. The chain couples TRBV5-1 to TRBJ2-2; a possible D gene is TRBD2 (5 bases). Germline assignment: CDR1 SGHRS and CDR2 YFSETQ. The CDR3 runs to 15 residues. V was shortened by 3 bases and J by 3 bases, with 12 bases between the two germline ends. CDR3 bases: TGCGCCAGCAGCTCCTATTCCGGGGACACCGGGGAGCTGTTTTTT. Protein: CASSSYSGDTGELFF. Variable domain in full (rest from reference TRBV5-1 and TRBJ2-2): KAGVTQTPRYLIKTRGQQVTLSCSPISGHRSVSWYQQTPGQGLQFLFEYFSETQRNKGNFPGRFSGRQFSNSRSEMNVSTLELGDSALYLCASSSYSGDTGELFFGEGSRLTVL.

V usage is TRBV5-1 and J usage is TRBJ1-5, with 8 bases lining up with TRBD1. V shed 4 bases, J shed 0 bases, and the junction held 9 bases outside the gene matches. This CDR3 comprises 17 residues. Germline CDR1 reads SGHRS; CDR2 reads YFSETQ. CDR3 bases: TGCGCCAGCAGCCCCGGACAGGGACCTTATAGCAATCAGCCCCAGCATTTT. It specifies CASSPGQGPYSNQPQHF.

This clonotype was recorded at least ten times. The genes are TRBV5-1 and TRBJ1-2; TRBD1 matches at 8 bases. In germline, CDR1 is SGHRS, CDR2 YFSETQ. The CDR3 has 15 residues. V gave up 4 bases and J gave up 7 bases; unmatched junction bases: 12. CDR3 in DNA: TGCGCCAGCAGCCCAGCCCGGACAGGGCTGGGTGGCTACACCTTC. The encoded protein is CASSPARTGLGGYTF.

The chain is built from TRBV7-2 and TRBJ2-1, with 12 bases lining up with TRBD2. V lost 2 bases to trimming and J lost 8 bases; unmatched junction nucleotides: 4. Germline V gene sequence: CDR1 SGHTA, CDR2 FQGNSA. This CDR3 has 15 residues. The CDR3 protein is CASSLPSGGVYEQFF. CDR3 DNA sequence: TGTGCCAGCAGCTTACCTAGCGGGGGGGTATATGAGCAGTTCTTC.

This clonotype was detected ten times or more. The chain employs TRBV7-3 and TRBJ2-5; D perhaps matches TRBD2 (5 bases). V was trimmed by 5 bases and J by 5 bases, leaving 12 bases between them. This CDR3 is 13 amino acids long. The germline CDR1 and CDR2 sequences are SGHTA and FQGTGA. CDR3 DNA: TGTGCCAGCAGCCGTACTAGGGAGGAGACCCAGTACTTC. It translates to CASSRTREETQYF.

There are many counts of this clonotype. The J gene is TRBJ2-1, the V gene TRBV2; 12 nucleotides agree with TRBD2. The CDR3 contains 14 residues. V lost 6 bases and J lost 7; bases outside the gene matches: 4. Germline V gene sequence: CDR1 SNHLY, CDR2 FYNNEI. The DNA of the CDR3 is TGTGCCAGCAGAACTAGCGGGGGGTGGAATGAGCAGTTCTTC. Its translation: CASRTSGGWNEQFF.

This CDR3 reads CASSLGGALIPGELFF. DNA of the CDR3: TGTGCCAGCAGCTTAGGCGGGGCGCTCATCCCCGGGGAGCTGTTTTTT. The chain carries TRBV7-8 and TRBJ2-2, with D perhaps TRBD2 (6 bases). This CDR3 has 16 amino acids. Trimming left V 1 base short and J 6 bases short, with 15 bases between. The germline V gene has CDR1 SGHVS and CDR2 FQNEAQ.

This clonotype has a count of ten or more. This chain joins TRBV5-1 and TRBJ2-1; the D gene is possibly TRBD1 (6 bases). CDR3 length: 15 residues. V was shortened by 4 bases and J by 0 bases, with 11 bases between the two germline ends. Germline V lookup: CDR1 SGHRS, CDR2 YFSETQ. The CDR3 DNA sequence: TGCGCCAGCAGCGGAAGGGACAACTCCTACAATGAGCAGTTCTTC. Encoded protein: CASSGRDNSYNEQFF. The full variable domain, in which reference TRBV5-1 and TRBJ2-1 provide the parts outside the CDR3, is KAGVTQTPRYLIKTRGQQVTLSCSPISGHRSVSWYQQTPGQGLQFLFEYFSETQRNKGNFPGRFSGRQFSNSRSEMNVSTLELGDSALYLCASSGRDNSYNEQFFGPGTRLTVL.